These T cell receptor beta chains were read from a single sample in a study of blood T cell repertoires in COVID-19. Produced via immunoSEQ multiplex PCR; TCRdb's table is partial and in-frame only. The sample includes some 670,000 clones, around 90% of them seen just once. Sequencing was done on a sample of peripheral blood. These receptors were taken from a woman aged 18-30 years with acute or convalescent COVID-19. The CDR3 runs from the conserved cysteine through the conserved F or W. D genes are given only for firm matches. Part of the rows lack a size; the others show once, few, many or a class for expanded clones.

d_gene,v_gene,abundance,j_gene,CDR3nt,CDR3aa
TRBD1,TRBV6-5,.,TRBJ1-2,TGTGCCAGCAGGAGGGACAGGGGGTATGGCTACACCTTC,CASRRDRGYGYTF
.,TRBV30,once,TRBJ1-5,TGTGCCTGGAGTGTCGGTCAGGGGAAACATTTT,CAWSVGQGKHF
.,TRBV6-6,once,TRBJ1-5,TGTGCCAGCAGCGATCGGGGGGTTGTCAATCAGCCCCAGCATTTT,CASSDRGVVNQPQHF
TRBD1,TRBV7-2,.,TRBJ2-4,TGTGCCAGCAGCCCGCGGACAGGGGGCCTCCTCGAGTACTTC,CASSPRTGGLLEYF
.,TRBV4-3,.,TRBJ2-1,TGCGCCAGCAGCCAAGAGTCGGCGCGGGGAGGCCTCTACAATGAGCAGTTCTTC,CASSQESARGGLYNEQFF
TRBD1,TRBV9,.,TRBJ2-7,TGTGCCAGCAGCGAGACAGGGACCAACGGATACGAGCAGTACTTC,CASSETGTNGYEQYF
.,TRBV7-2,once,TRBJ2-7,TGTGCCAGCAGCTTGGGGGGGGCCGGGTACGAGCAGTACTTC,CASSLGGAGYEQYF
.,TRBV7-3,.,TRBJ1-5,TGTGCCAGCAGCCGAGACAGGTGGCAGCCCCAGCATTTT,CASSRDRWQPQHF
.,TRBV21-1,.,TRBJ2-7,TGTGCCAGCAGCAAAGCCCCACAGGGTGTAAGCGAGCAGTACTTC,CASSKAPQGVSEQYF
.,TRBV6-5,.,TRBJ1-1,TGTGCCAGCAGGGGGGCGGAGAACACTGAAGCTTTCTTT,CASRGAENTEAFF
TRBD1,TRBV19,.,TRBJ1-3,TGTGCCAGTAGTCGCCAGCGGCAGGGGGCCTCGGGAAACACCATATATTTT,CASSRQRQGASGNTIYF
.,TRBV29-1,.,TRBJ1-2,TGCAGCGTTGAAGCAACAGGGACGTACACCTTC,CSVEATGTYTF
TRBD1,TRBV4-1,.,TRBJ1-1,TGCGCCAGCACCCGACAGGGTACGAACACTGAAGCTTTCTTT,CASTRQGTNTEAFF
.,TRBV4-2,.,TRBJ2-1,TGTGCCAGCAGCCAAGATAGAAGAGGGGGTGGTTATGAGCAGTTCTTC,CASSQDRRGGGYEQFF
.,TRBV19,once,TRBJ1-2,TGTGCCAGTAGTCCCCCGGGTATTATTAGCTACACCTTC,CASSPPGIISYTF
TRBD1,TRBV5-1,.,TRBJ1-1,TGCGCCAGCAGCCCCAGGGGGAAGAACACTGAAGCTTTCTTT,CASSPRGKNTEAFF
.,TRBV4-1,.,TRBJ2-3,TGCGCCAGCAGCCAAGGAGGGGGGGTTATATTAGCTTTCGATACGCAGTATTTT,CASSQGGGVILAFDTQYF
.,TRBV28,.,TRBJ2-1,TGTGCCAGCAGTTTGGAGCGGGTAAAGTCCTACAATGAGCAGTTCTTC,CASSLERVKSYNEQFF
.,TRBV9,.,TRBJ1-2,TGTGCCAGCAGCGTAGGAGGGGGAAACTATGGCTACACCTTC,CASSVGGGNYGYTF
TRBD1,TRBV27,.,TRBJ1-3,TGTGCCAGCAGTTTATTCGGCAGGGGGACAGGAAACACCATATATTTT,CASSLFGRGTGNTIYF
.,TRBV1,.,TRBJ2-2,TGCACCAGCAGCCCAAGGGGTCATACCGGGGAGCTGTTTTTT,CTSSPRGHTGELFF